A single sample is the source of the 5 T cell receptor beta chains below, sequenced in a study of T cells in Graves' hyperthyroidism and ophthalmopathy (dated by TCRdb to between 2018 and 2021). Library preparation employed multiplex PCR. The data were produced on an Illumina HiSeq 2000. The TCR beta CDR3 regions were amplified from the RNA transcripts. For the first round of RT-PCR on the TCR CDR3, the HTBI primer set was used together with the Qiagen OneStep RT-PCR kit. TCRdb trimmed the raw reads at Q25, called clones with MiXCR and kept productive beta chains. Under each unique CDR3 protein, matching rows form one entry showing the most common genes and DNA. Here the sample has a few hundred thousand distinct CDR3 sequences; around 14% occur a single time. Less than 35% of the sample rests with the top ten. Sequencing was performed on blood. The source of these receptors is a woman in her twenties or thirties with Graves' hyperthyroidism.

This clonotype was detected ten times or more. The CDR3 loop is CASSQAGQGLGYTF. CDR3 in DNA: TGTGCCAGCAGCCAAGCCGGACAGGGGTTGGGCTACACCTTC. V usage is TRBV3-1 and J usage is TRBJ1-2, with 9 bases aligning to TRBD1. The CDR3 is 14 residues long. Losses at the gene ends were 1 base for V and 8 bases for J; bases not matched to a gene: 5. Germline-derived CDR1 and CDR2 are LGHDT and YNNKEL (reference sequence). The full variable domain, completed using reference TRBV3-1 and TRBJ1-2, is DTAVSQTPKYLVTQMGNDKSIKCEQNLGHDTMYWYKQDSKKFLKIMFSYNNKELIINETVPNRFSPKSPDKAHLNLHINSLELGDSAVYFCASSQAGQGLGYTFGSGTRLTVV.

In this sample, this clonotype turned up many times. The genes are TRBV27 and TRBJ2-2; D uncertain. CDR1 and CDR2 (germline): MNHEY, SMNVEV (reference sequence). V dropped 6 bases and J dropped 5 bases, with 7 bases sitting between them. The CDR3 is 12 residues long. Here the CDR3 reads CASSLGTGELFF. CDR3 DNA sequence: TGTGCCAGCAGCTTAGGAACCGGGGAGCTGTTTTTT.

The sample holds a few counts of this clonotype. The V call is TRBV20-1, the J call TRBJ2-3; 10 positions agree with TRBD2. This CDR3 is 17 amino acids long. Trimming at V came to 5 bases and at J to 4 bases, leaving 15 bases not matched to a gene. Per germline, CDR1 DFQATT and CDR2 SNEGSKA (reference sequence). In DNA form, the CDR3 reads TGCAGTGCTCTTGGGGTTCTAGCGGGAGTTGAGTCAGATACGCAGTATTTT. Amino acids: CSALGVLAGVESDTQYF.

The chain recombines TRBV28 with TRBJ2-2; unclear D gene. V was trimmed by 3 bases and J by 14 bases, leaving 13 bases between them. The CDR3 length is 12 residues. Per the germline V gene, CDR1 is MDHEN and CDR2 is SYDVKM. CDR3 coding DNA: TGTGCCAGCAGTTTTGAGGACCGAGGACTGTTTTTT. Translating it yields CASSFEDRGLFF.

This clonotype has just a few counts. The J gene is TRBJ2-2, the V gene TRBV7-3; TRBD2 is a possible D gene (6 bases). Germline CDR1 is SGHTA and CDR2 is FQGTGA. The V end lost 0 bases, the J end lost 4 bases, and 9 bases lay between the germline ends. The CDR3 has 15 amino acids. In DNA, the CDR3 is TGTGCCAGCAGCTTAACGGGAGGCCCCACCGGGGAGCTGTTTTTT. Protein: CASSLTGGPTGELFF.